The clone carrying this TCR beta chain was seen more than once but under ten times. What it binds is not known. The ends lost 6 bases at V and 4 bases at J; junction bases unmatched: 8. The germline gives CDR1 SGHDN, CDR2 FVKESK. This CDR3 is built from 14 residues. TCRdb independently ran MiXCR on the reads; one entry per CDR3 protein. The data hold approximately 730,000 distinct CDR3 sequences, with 25% to 30% observed a single time. The data belong to a study of T cell repertoires in cytomegalovirus infection. The source material was cultured CD8+ T cells from PBMCs, sampled from culture after CMV antigen stimulation. The chain employs TRBV14 and TRBJ1-1; 7 bases fit TRBD1. The receptor was derived from a human donor in good health (CMV status not recorded). Some clones in this sample may be carry-over from other donors' samples. In DNA, the CDR3 is TGTGCCAGCAGGGCGACAGGGTGGGGCACTGAAGCTTTCTTT. Protein product: CASRATGWGTEAFF.